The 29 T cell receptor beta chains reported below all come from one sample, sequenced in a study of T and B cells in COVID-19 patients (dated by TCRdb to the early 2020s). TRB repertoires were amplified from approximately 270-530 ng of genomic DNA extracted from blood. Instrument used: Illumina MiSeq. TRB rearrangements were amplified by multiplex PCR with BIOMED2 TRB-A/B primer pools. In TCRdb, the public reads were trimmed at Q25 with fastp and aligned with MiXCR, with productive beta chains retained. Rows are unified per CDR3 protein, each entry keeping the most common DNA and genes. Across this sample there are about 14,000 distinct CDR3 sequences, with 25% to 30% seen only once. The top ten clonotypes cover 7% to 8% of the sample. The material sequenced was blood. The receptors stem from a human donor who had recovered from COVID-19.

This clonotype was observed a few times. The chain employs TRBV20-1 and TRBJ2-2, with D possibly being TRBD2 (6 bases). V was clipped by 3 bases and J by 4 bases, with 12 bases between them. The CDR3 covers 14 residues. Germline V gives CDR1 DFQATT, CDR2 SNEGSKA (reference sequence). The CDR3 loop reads CSASGGRGTGELFF. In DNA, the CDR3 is TGCAGTGCTAGTGGGGGGAGAGGCACCGGGGAGCTGTTTTTT.

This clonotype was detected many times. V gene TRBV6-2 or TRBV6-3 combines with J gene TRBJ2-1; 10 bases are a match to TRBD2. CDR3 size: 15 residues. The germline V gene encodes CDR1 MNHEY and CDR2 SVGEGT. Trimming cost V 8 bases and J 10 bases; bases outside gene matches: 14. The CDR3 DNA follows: TGTGCCAGCCTCGGGACTAGCGATTGGAGTTTGGAGCAGTTCTTC. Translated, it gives CASLGTSDWSLEQFF.

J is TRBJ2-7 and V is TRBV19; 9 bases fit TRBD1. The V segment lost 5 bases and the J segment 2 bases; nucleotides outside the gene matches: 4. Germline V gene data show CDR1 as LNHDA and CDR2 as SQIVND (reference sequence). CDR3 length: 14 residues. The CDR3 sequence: CASSAGTGTYEQYF. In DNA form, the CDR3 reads TGTGCCAGTAGTGCCGGGACAGGGACCTACGAGCAGTACTTC.

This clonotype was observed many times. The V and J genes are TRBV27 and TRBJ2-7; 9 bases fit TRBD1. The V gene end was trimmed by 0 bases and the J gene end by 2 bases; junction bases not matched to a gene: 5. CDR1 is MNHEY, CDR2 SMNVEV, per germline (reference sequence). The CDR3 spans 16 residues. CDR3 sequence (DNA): TGTGCCAGCAGTTTATCTGGACAGGGGACAACCTACGAGCAGTACTTC. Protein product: CASSLSGQGTTYEQYF.

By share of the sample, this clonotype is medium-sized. The CDR3 sequence is CASLSLGGGSYNEQFF. The CDR3 DNA sequence: TGTGCCAGCCTTTCCCTGGGGGGTGGCTCCTACAATGAGCAGTTCTTC. This chain joins TRBV12-3 or TRBV12-4 and TRBJ2-1; tentative D call: TRBD2 (6 bases). The germline V and J ends were trimmed by 8 bases and 0 bases, with 17 bases remaining between them. The CDR3 spans 16 residues.

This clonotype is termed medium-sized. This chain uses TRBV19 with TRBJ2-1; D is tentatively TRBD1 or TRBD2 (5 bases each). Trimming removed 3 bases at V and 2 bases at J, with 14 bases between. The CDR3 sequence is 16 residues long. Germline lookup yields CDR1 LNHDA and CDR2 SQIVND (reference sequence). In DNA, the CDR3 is TGTGCCAGTAGTATCCGAGTTCGGGGCCCCTACAATGAGCAGTTCTTC. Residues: CASSIRVRGPYNEQFF.

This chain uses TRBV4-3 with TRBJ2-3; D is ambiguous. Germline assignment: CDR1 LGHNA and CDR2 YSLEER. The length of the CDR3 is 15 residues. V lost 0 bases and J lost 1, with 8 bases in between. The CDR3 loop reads CASSQDSVGTDTQYF. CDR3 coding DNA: TGCGCCAGCAGCCAAGATTCGGTGGGCACAGATACGCAGTATTTT.

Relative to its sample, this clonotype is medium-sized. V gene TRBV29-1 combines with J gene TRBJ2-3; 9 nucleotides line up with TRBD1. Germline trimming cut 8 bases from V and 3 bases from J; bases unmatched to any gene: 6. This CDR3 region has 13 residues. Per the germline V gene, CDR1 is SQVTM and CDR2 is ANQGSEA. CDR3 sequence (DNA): TGCAGCCACCAGGACAGGGGAACAGATACGCAGTATTTT. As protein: CSHQDRGTDTQYF.

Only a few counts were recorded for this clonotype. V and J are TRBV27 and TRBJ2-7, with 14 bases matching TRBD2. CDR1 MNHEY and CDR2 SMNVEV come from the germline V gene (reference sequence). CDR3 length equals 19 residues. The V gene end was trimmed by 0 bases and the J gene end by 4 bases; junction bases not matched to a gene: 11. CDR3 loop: CASSLSSAGTSGRMYEQYF. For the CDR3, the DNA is TGTGCCAGCAGTTTATCTAGTGCCGGGACTAGCGGGAGAATGTACGAGCAGTACTTC.

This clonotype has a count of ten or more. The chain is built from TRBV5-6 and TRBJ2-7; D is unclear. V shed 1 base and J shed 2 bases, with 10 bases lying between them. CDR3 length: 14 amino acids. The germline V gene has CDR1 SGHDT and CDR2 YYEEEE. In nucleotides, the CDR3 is TGTGCCAGCAGCTTGTCAGGCCAAACCTACGAGCAGTACTTC. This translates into CASSLSGQTYEQYF.

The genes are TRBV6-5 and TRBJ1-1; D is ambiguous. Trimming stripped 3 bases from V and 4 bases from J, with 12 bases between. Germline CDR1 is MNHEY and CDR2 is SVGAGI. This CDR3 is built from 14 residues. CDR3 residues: CASSYTQLSTEAFF. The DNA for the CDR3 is TGTGCCAGCAGTTATACCCAGCTTTCCACTGAAGCTTTCTTT.

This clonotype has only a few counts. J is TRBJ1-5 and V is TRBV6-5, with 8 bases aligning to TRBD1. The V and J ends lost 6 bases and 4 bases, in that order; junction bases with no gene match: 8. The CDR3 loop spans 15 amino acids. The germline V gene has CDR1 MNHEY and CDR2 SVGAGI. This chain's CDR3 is CASSHDRGSNQPQHF. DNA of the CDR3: TGTGCCAGCAGCCACGACAGGGGAAGTAATCAGCCCCAGCATTTT.

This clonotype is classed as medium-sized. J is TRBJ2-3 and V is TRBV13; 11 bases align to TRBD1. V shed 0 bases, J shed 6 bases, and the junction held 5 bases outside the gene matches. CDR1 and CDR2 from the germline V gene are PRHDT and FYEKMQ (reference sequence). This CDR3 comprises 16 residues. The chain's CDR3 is CASSLGGDRGMDTQYF. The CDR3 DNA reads TGTGCCAGCAGCTTAGGGGGGGACAGGGGGATGGATACGCAGTATTTT.

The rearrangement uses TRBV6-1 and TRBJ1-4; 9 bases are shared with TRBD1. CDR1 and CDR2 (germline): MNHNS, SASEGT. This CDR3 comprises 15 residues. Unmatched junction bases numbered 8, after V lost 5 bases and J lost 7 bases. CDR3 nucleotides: TGTGCCAGCAGTTCCATACAGGGGGCGAGTGAAAAACTGTTTTTT. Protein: CASSSIQGASEKLFF.

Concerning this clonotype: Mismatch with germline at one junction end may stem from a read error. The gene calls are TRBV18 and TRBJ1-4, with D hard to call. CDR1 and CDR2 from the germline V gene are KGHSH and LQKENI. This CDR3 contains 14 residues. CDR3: CASSPRVANENLFF. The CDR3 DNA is TGTGCCAGCTCACCGAGGGTGGCTAATGAAAACCTGTTTTTT.

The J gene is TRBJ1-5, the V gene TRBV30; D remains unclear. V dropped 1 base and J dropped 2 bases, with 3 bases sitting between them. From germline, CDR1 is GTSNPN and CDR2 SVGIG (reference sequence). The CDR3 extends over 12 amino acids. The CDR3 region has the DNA TGTGCCTGGAGTGACGGCAATCAGCCCCAGCATTTT. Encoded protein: CAWSDGNQPQHF.

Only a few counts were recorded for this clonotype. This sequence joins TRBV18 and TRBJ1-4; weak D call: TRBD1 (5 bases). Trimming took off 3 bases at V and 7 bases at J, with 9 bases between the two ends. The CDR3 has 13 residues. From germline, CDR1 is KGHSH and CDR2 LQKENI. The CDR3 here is CASSPQGFEKLFF. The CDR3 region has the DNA TGTGCCAGCTCACCCCAGGGTTTTGAAAAACTGTTTTTT.

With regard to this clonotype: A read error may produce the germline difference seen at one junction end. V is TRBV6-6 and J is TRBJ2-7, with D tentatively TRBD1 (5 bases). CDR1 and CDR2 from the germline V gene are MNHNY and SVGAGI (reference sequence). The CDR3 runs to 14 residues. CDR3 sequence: CASSYSSQGYGQYF. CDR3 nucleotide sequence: TGTGCCAGCAGTTACTCGTCCCAGGGTTACGGGCAGTACTTC.

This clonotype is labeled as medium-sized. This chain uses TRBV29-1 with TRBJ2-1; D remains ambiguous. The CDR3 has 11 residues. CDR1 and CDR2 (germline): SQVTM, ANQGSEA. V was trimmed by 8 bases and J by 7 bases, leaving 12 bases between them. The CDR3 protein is CSYVDFNEQFF. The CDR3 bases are TGCAGCTACGTTGATTTTAATGAGCAGTTCTTC.

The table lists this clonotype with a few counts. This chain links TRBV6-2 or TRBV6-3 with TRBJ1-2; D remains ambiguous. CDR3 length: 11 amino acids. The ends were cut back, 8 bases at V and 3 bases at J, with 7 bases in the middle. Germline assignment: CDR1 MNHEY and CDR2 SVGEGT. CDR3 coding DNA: TGTGCCAGCTCCGGGGACTATGGCTACACCTTC. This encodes CASSGDYGYTF.

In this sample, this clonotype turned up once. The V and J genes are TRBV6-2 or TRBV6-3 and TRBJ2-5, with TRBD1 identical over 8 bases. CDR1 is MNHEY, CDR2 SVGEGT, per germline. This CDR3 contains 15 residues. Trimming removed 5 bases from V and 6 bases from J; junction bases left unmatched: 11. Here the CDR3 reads CASSGDAGGAQTQYF. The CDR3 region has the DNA TGTGCCAGCAGTGGGGATGCAGGGGGCGCACAGACCCAGTACTTC.

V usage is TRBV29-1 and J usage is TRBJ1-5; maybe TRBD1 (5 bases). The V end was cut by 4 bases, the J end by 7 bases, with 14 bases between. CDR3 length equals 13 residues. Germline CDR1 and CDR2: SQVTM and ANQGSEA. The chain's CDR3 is CSVGGWGGQPQHF. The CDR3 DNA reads TGCAGCGTTGGGGGATGGGGGGGGCAGCCCCAGCATTTT.

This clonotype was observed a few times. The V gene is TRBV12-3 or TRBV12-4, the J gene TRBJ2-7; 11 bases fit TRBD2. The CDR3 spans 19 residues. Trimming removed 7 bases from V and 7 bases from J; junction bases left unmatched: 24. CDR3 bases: TGTGCCAGCATCACTATGGCAGGGGCTCAACTAGCGGGAGTGGAAGAGCAGTACTTC. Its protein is CASITMAGAQLAGVEEQYF.

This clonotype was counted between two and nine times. CDR3 in DNA: TGTGCCAGCAGCTTGGGGACTACAGGGAACACTGAAGCTTTCTTT. Amino acid sequence: CASSLGTTGNTEAFF. The chain has TRBV5-5 and TRBJ1-1, with D possibly TRBD1 on 5 matching bases. V was clipped by 0 bases and J by 1 base, with 10 bases between them. From germline, CDR1 is SGHKS and CDR2 YYEKEE (reference sequence). This CDR3 has 15 amino acids.

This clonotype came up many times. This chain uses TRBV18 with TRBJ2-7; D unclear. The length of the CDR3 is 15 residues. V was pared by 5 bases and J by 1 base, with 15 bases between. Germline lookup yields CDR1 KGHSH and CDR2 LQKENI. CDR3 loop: CASSARSPGSYEQYF. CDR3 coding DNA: TGTGCCAGCTCAGCAAGATCCCCTGGGTCCTACGAGCAGTACTTC. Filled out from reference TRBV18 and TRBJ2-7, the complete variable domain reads NAGVMQNPRHLVRRRGQEARLRCSPMKGHSHVYWYRQLPEEGLKFMVYLQKENIIDESGMPKERFSAEFPKEGPSILRIQQVVRGDSAAYFCASSARSPGSYEQYFGPGTRLTVT.

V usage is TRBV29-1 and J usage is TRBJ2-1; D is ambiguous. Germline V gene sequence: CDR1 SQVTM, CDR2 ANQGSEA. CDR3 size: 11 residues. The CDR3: CVEVVEVEQFF. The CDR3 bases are TGCGTTGAGGTTGTCGAGGTTGAGCAGTTCTTC.

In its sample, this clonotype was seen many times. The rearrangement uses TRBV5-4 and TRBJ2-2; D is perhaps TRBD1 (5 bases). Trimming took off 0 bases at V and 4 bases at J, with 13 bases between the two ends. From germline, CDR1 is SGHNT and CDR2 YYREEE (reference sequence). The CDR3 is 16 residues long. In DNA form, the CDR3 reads TGTGCCAGCAGCTTGGAGGCAGGGCGGAGCACCGGGGAGCTGTTTTTT. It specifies CASSLEAGRSTGELFF.

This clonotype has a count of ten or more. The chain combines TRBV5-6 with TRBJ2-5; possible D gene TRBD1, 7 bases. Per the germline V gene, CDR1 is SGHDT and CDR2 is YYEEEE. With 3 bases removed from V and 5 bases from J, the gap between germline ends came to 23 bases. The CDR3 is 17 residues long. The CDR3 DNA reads TGTGCCAGCAGCTCTGTGGCAGGGGGTCGGGGGCGGGAGACCCAGTACTTC. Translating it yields CASSSVAGGRGRETQYF. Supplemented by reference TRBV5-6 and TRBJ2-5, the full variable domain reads DAGVTQSPTHLIKTRGQQVTLRCSPKSGHDTVSWYQQALGQGPQFIFQYYEEEERQRGNFPDRFSGHQFPNYSSELNVNALLLGDSALYLCASSSVAGGRGRETQYFGPGTRLLVL.

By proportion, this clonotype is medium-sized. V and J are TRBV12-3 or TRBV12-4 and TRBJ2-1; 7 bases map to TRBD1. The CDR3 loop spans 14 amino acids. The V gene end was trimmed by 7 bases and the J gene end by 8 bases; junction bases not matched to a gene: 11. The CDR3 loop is CASIFTGAGDEQFF. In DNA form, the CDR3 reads TGTGCCAGCATTTTTACAGGGGCGGGCGATGAGCAGTTCTTC.